The clone carrying this TCR beta chain came up many times. Its matching antigen is unknown. It was with a sample-barcoded 5' primer and a J-beta primer mix that a second PCR of roughly 6 to 12 cycles was run. Tags on each cDNA molecule came from a template-switch adaptor with 12 random nucleotides. One entry per CDR3 protein results from TCRdb running MiXCR on the 5' RACE reads. The sample lists over 600,000 distinct CDR3 sequences; over 40% were seen once. V gave up 7 bases and J gave up 2 bases; unmatched junction bases: 6. The CDR3 runs to 13 residues. In germline, CDR1 is SQVTM, CDR2 ANQGSEA. The sample belongs to a study of blood T cells in healthy people across ages. The study's findings and limits: Using unsorted PBMCs precluded a conclusive naive versus antigen-experienced comparison.

The chain recombines TRBV29-1 with TRBJ2-3; 7 positions agree with TRBD1. Source material: blood. The receptor's source is an elderly man in good health. DNA for the CDR3: TGCAGCGGGGGACAGAAGACCACAGATACGCAGTATTTT. This codes for CSGGQKTTDTQYF.